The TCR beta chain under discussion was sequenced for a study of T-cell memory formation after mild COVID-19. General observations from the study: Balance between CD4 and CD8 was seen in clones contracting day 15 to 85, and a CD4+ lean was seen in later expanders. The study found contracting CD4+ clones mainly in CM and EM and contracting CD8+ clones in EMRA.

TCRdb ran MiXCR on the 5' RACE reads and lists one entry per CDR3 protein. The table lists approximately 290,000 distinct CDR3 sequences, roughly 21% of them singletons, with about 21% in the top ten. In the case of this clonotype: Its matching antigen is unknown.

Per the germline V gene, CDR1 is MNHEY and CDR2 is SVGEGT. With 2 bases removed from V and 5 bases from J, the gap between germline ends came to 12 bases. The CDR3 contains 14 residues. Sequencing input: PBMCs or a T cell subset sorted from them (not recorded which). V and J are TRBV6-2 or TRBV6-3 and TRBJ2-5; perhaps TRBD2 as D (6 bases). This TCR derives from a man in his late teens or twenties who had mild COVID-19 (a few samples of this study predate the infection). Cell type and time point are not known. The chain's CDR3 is CASSYVREPETQYF. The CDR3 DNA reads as TGTGCCAGCAGTTACGTCCGGGAGCCCGAGACCCAGTACTTC.